Listed here are 26 T cell receptor beta chains from one sample, sequenced in a study of T cells in Graves' hyperthyroidism and ophthalmopathy. Amplification yielded TCR beta CDR3 regions, with RNA transcripts as the source. The HTBI set primed first-round TCR CDR3 RT-PCR. Each CDR3 protein is one row after TCRdb ran MiXCR on the multiplex PCR reads. The data show fewer than 350,000 distinct CDR3 sequences, over 15% seen once. Sequencing input: blood. The receptors come from a woman in her 40s with Graves' ophthalmopathy.

This clonotype was found many times. Mismatch with germline at one junction end may stem from a read error. In nucleotides, the CDR3 is TGTGCCAGCAGTCACTCCATACCCCGACGCCGTAAAGGTCACGAGCAGTACTTC. Encoded protein: CASSHSIPRRRKGHEQYF. V and J are TRBV6-4 and TRBJ2-7; D is uncertain. The germline V gene encodes CDR1 MRHNA and CDR2 SNTAGT. This CDR3 region has 18 residues.

This clonotype was found many times. V usage is TRBV24-1 and J usage is TRBJ2-7; D might be TRBD1 (6 bases). V dropped 3 bases and J dropped 2 bases, with 16 bases sitting between them. Germline CDR1 KGHDR, CDR2 SFDVKD. The length of the CDR3 is 16 residues. The CDR3 region is CATSDRQETVPYEQYF. Written as DNA, the CDR3 is TGTGCCACCAGTGATCGACAGGAGACCGTCCCCTACGAGCAGTACTTC.

In its sample, this clonotype was seen many times. Written as DNA, the CDR3 is TGTGCCAGCAGTCGGGGGAGGCAGGGCCTCGGGACCGGGGAGCTGTTTTTT. Encoded protein: CASSRGRQGLGTGELFF. The genes are TRBV6-2 or TRBV6-3 and TRBJ2-2, with TRBD2 as a possible D gene (6 bases). Germline assignment: CDR1 MNHEY and CDR2 SVGEGT. The CDR3 spans 17 residues. Trimming took off 5 bases at V and 5 bases at J, with 21 bases between the two ends.

This clonotype was counted ten times or more. The rearrangement uses TRBV28 and TRBJ1-1; D possibly corresponds to TRBD1 (5 bases). The length of the CDR3 is 12 residues. The V gene's germline CDR1 is MDHEN and CDR2 SYDVKM. The V end lost 8 bases, the J end lost 3 bases, and 10 bases lay between the germline ends. The DNA for the CDR3 is TGTGCCAGCGGGGCGTGGGACACTGAAGCTTTCTTT. It codes for CASGAWDTEAFF. The variable domain in full, with the rest retrieved from reference TRBV28 and TRBJ1-1, is DVKVTQSSRYLVKRTGEKVFLECVQDMDHENMFWYRQDPGLGLRLIYFSYDVKMKEKGDIPEGYSVSREKKERFSLILESASTNQTSMYLCASGAWDTEAFFGQGTRLTVV.

At least ten counts were recorded for this clonotype. The genes are TRBV19 and TRBJ1-1; TRBD1 agrees at 7 bases. The CDR3 has 13 residues. The trim removed 9 bases at V and 4 bases at J, leaving 8 bases unmatched. The germline CDR1 and CDR2 sequences are LNHDA and SQIVND (reference sequence). This chain's CDR3 is CASSRQGSTEAFF. The CDR3, as DNA: TGTGCCAGCAGCAGACAGGGCAGCACTGAAGCTTTCTTT.

This clonotype was seen repeatedly, ten times or more. J is TRBJ2-7 and V is TRBV4-3; 10 positions agree with TRBD2. The ends lost 3 bases at V and 0 bases at J; junction bases unmatched: 2. Germline-derived CDR1 and CDR2 are LGHNA and YSLEER. This CDR3 has 15 amino acids. CDR3 loop: CASSQRTSGSYEQYF. The CDR3 DNA is TGCGCCAGCAGCCAGAGGACTAGCGGCTCCTACGAGCAGTACTTC.

This clonotype was seen at least ten times. V gene TRBV12-3 or TRBV12-4 combines with J gene TRBJ1-3, with no clear D. The CDR3 sequence is 14 residues long. Trimming stripped 3 bases from V and 3 bases from J, with 9 bases between. The CDR3 loop reads CASSFEGFGNTIYF. The DNA of the CDR3 is TGTGCCAGCAGTTTCGAGGGCTTTGGAAACACCATATATTTT.

In its sample, this clonotype was seen many times. The CDR3 sequence is CASSDGTVNNYGYTF. The CDR3 DNA reads TGCGCCAGCAGCGATGGGACGGTAAATAACTATGGCTACACCTTC. This chain links TRBV5-1 with TRBJ1-2; D is possibly TRBD1 (5 bases). The length of the CDR3 is 15 residues. Trimming cost V 4 bases and J 1 base, with 14 bases left between them. CDR1 SGHRS and CDR2 YFSETQ come from the germline V gene.

This clonotype was observed many times. V usage is TRBV4-3 and J usage is TRBJ2-7, with 8 bases aligning to TRBD2. Germline V lookup: CDR1 LGHNA, CDR2 YSLEER. V shed 1 base, J shed 2 bases, and the junction held 4 bases outside the gene matches. This CDR3 contains 15 residues. This CDR3 reads CASSQASGGAYEQYF. The CDR3 DNA follows: TGCGCCAGCAGCCAAGCAAGCGGGGGTGCCTACGAGCAGTACTTC.

This clonotype was found many times. This chain links TRBV19 with TRBJ1-5, with 7 bases aligning to TRBD1. Losses at the gene ends were 5 bases for V and 6 bases for J; bases not matched to a gene: 10. The CDR3 has 15 amino acids. Germline values: CDR1 LNHDA, CDR2 SQIVND (reference sequence). DNA for the CDR3: TGTGCCAGTAGTTTTTCCCCTCAGGGGGGTCAGCCCCAGCATTTT. Translating it yields CASSFSPQGGQPQHF.

This clonotype occurred many times. The rearrangement links TRBV2 to TRBJ1-4; maybe TRBD1 (6 bases). The CDR3 length is 14 residues. Germline CDR1 SNHLY, CDR2 FYNNEI. V was trimmed by 2 bases and J by 6 bases, leaving 10 bases between them. The DNA for the CDR3 is TGTGCCAGCAGTGAAAACAGGGTGCATGAAAAACTGTTTTTT. Encoded protein: CASSENRVHEKLFF.

This clonotype was observed many times. This sequence may be a read error, since a much larger clone differs from it by one base. The V call is TRBV6-1, the J call TRBJ2-5; D not resolved. V lost 6 bases and J 5 bases, leaving 7 bases between the germline ends. Looked up from germline, CDR1 is MNHNS and CDR2 is SASEGT. The CDR3 spans 11 residues. CDR3 sequence (DNA): TGTGCCAGCAGAGAGTTGGAGACCCAGTACTTC. This codes for CASRELETQYF.

This clonotype showed up many times. This chain links TRBV6-2 or TRBV6-3 with TRBJ2-7; D is perhaps TRBD1 (6 bases). CDR3 size: 16 residues. From germline, CDR1 is MNHEY and CDR2 SVGEGT. V lost 0 bases and J lost 0, with 12 bases in between. The CDR3 here is CASSYSTGYTSYEQYF. The CDR3 DNA sequence: TGTGCCAGCAGTTACTCCACAGGGTATACCTCCTACGAGCAGTACTTC.

V usage is TRBV6-1 and J usage is TRBJ2-7, with 8 bases identical to TRBD2. Looked up from germline, CDR1 is MNHNS and CDR2 is SASEGT. V gave up 6 bases and J gave up 2 bases; unmatched junction bases: 6. The CDR3 has 14 residues. CDR3 DNA sequence: TGTGCCAGCAGGGGAGCGGGAGAAACCTACGAGCAGTACTTC. The encoded protein is CASRGAGETYEQYF.

This sequence joins TRBV12-3 or TRBV12-4 and TRBJ2-5, with 8 bases fitting TRBD1. V was pared by 6 bases and J by 9 bases, with 15 bases of the junction left unmatched. This CDR3 is built from 15 residues. DNA of the CDR3: TGTGCCAGCAGCACGGTGGACAGGGATTTTTGGTCCCAGTACTTC. This gives the protein CASSTVDRDFWSQYF.

This clonotype has at least ten counts. The rearrangement links TRBV2 to TRBJ1-5; D possibly corresponds to TRBD1 (5 bases). The CDR3 covers 14 residues. The V gene's germline CDR1 is SNHLY and CDR2 FYNNEI. The ends were cut back, 6 bases at V and 1 base at J, with 10 bases in the middle. This CDR3 reads CASRGRQSNQPQHF. The CDR3, as DNA: TGTGCCAGCAGGGGACGTCAAAGCAATCAGCCCCAGCATTTT.

This rearrangement joins TRBV7-8 to TRBJ2-2; 14 nucleotides line up with TRBD2. CDR3 length: 16 residues. V trimming: 4 bases; J trimming: 6 bases; junction bases outside the gene matches: 4. The germline gives CDR1 SGHVS, CDR2 FQNEAQ. CDR3 residues: CASSSRLAGGPGELFF. DNA for the CDR3: TGTGCCAGCAGCTCCAGACTAGCGGGAGGGCCCGGGGAGCTGTTTTTT.

The V call is TRBV5-1, the J call TRBJ1-1; D call uncertain. Trimming shortened V by 2 bases and J by 3 bases, and 8 bases separated the two germline ends. The CDR3 covers 13 residues. Germline CDR1 SGHRS, CDR2 YFSETQ. The CDR3 region is CASSFYGDTEAFF. For the CDR3, the DNA is TGCGCCAGCAGCTTCTATGGGGACACTGAAGCTTTCTTT.

The chain couples TRBV11-2 to TRBJ2-7; 8 nucleotides match TRBD2. Germline CDR1 SGHAT, CDR2 FQNNGV. V lost 1 base and J lost 6; bases outside the gene matches: 2. This CDR3 is built from 13 residues. The CDR3 DNA reads TGTGCCAGCAGCTTAGTAGCGGGGCTCGAGCAGTACTTC. Encoded protein: CASSLVAGLEQYF.

This clonotype was counted at least ten times. The rearrangement links TRBV2 to TRBJ1-1; 8 bases are shared with TRBD1. V shed 6 bases and J 4 bases; nucleotides not matched to a gene: 10. CDR1 is SNHLY and CDR2 is FYNNEI in the germline V gene. The CDR3 totals 15 residues. This chain's CDR3 is CASRWTGSMSTEAFF. The CDR3 DNA reads TGTGCCAGCAGATGGACAGGGAGTATGAGCACTGAAGCTTTCTTT. The full variable domain, completed using reference TRBV2 and TRBJ1-1, is EPEVTQTPSHQVTQMGQEVILRCVPISNHLYFYWYRQILGQKVEFLVSFYNNEISEKSEIFDDQFSVERPDGSNFTLKIRSTKLEDSAMYFCASRWTGSMSTEAFFGQGTRLTVV.

This clonotype was picked up one time. The chain has TRBV6-5 and TRBJ1-3, with 7 bases that match TRBD1. This CDR3 region has 17 residues. V shed 4 bases, J shed 1 base, and the junction held 10 bases outside the gene matches. Per the germline V gene, CDR1 is MNHEY and CDR2 is SVGAGI. The DNA of the CDR3 is TGTGCCAGCAGTTCGGGCAGGGGGGGCATTTCTGGAAACACCATATATTTT. This encodes CASSSGRGGISGNTIYF.

This clonotype was counted many times. The chain couples TRBV20-1 to TRBJ2-4, with D uncertain. From germline, CDR1 is DFQATT and CDR2 SNEGSKA (reference sequence). Trimming took off 2 bases at V and 7 bases at J, with 9 bases between the two ends. CDR3 length: 12 residues. CDR3 sequence: CSARIRSNIQYF. The CDR3 nucleotides are TGCAGTGCTAGAATCAGGTCTAACATTCAGTACTTC.

This clonotype was picked up many times. CDR3 bases: TGCAGTGCTAGTTCGTGGGGAGCTGGCTACACCTTC. This codes for CSASSWGAGYTF. The chain uses TRBV20-1 and TRBJ1-2; D unresolved. V was pared by 3 bases and J by 7 bases, with 12 bases between. The length of the CDR3 is 12 residues. CDR1 and CDR2 (germline): DFQATT, SNEGSKA (reference sequence).

This clonotype was picked up many times. This chain connects TRBV11-2 to TRBJ2-7, with D possibly matching TRBD2 (6 bases). Germline loops: CDR1 SGHAT, CDR2 FQNNGV. Trimming pared 5 bases from V and 6 bases from J, leaving 20 bases between. The CDR3 totals 15 residues. CDR3 region: CASSPPLGLPLEQYF. The CDR3 coding sequence is TGTGCCAGCAGCCCCCCTCTGGGACTTCCCCTCGAGCAGTACTTC.

In its sample, this clonotype was seen a few times. The V gene is TRBV6-5, the J gene TRBJ2-5; 8 positions match TRBD1. This CDR3 spans 17 amino acids. J gave up 4 bases and V 0 bases, and 10 bases lay outside the gene matches. Germline-derived CDR1 and CDR2 are MNHEY and SVGAGI. The CDR3 sequence: CASSYSDRVTQAETQYF. In DNA form, the CDR3 reads TGTGCCAGCAGTTACTCGGACAGGGTGACGCAGGCAGAGACCCAGTACTTC.

This clonotype was seen at least ten times. CDR3 in amino acids: CASSQKGTGGSEPQHF. The CDR3 coding sequence is TGTGCCAGCAGCCAAAAAGGGACAGGGGGATCCGAGCCCCAGCATTTT. The V call is TRBV4-2, the J call TRBJ1-5, with TRBD1 matching 11 bases. CDR1 is LGHNA and CDR2 is YNFKEQ in the germline V gene. This CDR3 is built from 16 residues. The J segment lost 8 bases and the V segment lost 2 bases, leaving 8 bases of the junction unmatched.